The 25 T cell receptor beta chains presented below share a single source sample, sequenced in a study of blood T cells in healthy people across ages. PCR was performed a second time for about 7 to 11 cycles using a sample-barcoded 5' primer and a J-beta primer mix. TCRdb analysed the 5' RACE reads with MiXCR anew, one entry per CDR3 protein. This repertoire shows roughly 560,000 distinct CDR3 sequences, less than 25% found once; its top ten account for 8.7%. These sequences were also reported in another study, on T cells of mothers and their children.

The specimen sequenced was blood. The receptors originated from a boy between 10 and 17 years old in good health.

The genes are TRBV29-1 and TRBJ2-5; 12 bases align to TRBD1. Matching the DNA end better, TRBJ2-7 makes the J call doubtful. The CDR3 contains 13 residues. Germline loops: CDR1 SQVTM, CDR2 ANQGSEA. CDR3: CSVRDRGLYEQYF. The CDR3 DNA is TGCAGCGTTAGGGACAGGGGGCTCTACGAGCAGTACTTC.

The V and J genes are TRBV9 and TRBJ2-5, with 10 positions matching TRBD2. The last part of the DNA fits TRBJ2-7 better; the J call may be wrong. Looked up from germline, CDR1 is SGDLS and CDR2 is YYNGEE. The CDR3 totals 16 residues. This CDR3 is CASSVGVLAGTYEQYF. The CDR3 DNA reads TGTGCCAGCAGCGTAGGGGTACTAGCGGGAACCTACGAGCAGTACTTC.

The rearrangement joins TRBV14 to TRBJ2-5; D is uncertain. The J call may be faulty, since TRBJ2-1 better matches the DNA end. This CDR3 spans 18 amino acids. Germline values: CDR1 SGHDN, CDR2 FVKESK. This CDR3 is CASSQENSPGLPIDEQFF. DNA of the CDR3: TGTGCCAGCAGCCAAGAAAACTCGCCGGGCCTCCCTATCGATGAGCAGTTCTTC.

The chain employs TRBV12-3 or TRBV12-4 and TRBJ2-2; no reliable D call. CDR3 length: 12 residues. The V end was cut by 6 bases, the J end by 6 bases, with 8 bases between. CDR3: CASSQEPGELFF. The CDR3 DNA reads TGTGCCAGCAGCCAGGAACCCGGGGAGCTGTTTTTT.

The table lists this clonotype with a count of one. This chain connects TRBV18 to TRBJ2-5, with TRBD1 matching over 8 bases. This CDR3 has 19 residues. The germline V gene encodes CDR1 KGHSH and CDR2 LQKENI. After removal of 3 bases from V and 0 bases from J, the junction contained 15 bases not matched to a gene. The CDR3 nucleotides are TGTGCCAGCTCACCGTCTAGAAGCAGGGGGCCCGGGTACCAAGAGACCCAGTACTTC. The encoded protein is CASSPSRSRGPGYQETQYF.

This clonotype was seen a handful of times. Here the CDR3 DNA reads TGTGCCAGCAGCCCTCGGACGACTAGCGGGAACTACAATGAGCAGTTCTTC. Its protein is CASSPRTTSGNYNEQFF. The gene calls are TRBV14 and TRBJ2-7; 11 bases are a match to TRBD2. The J call may not be correct, given that the DNA end is closer to TRBJ2-1. CDR1 and CDR2 (germline): SGHDN, FVKESK. This CDR3 comprises 17 residues.

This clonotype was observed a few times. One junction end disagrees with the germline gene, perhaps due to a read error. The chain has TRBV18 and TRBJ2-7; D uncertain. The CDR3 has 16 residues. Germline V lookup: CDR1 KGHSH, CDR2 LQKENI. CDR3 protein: CASSTPVTSRTYEHYF. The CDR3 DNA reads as TGTGCCAGCTCAACCCCGGTGACTTCGAGAACCTACGAGCATTACTTC.

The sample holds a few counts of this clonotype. CDR3 loop: CASSYLDSNQPQHF. The DNA for the CDR3 is TGTGCCAGCAGTTACTTGGATAGCAATCAGCCCCAGCATTTT. V gene TRBV6-2 or TRBV6-3 combines with J gene TRBJ1-5; D remains unclear. The CDR3 length is 14 residues. Trimming took 1 base from V and 0 from J, leaving 4 bases between them. CDR1 and CDR2 from the germline V gene are MNHEY and SVGEGT.

This chain's CDR3 is CASSSGRGRDTQYF. The CDR3 DNA is TGTGCCAGCAGCTCCGGTCGCGGTAGGGATACGCAGTATTTT. The chain uses TRBV7-2 and TRBJ2-3, with D hard to call. Germline assignment: CDR1 SGHTA and CDR2 FQGNSA. Trimming stripped 4 bases from V and 6 bases from J, with 14 bases between. The CDR3 covers 14 residues.

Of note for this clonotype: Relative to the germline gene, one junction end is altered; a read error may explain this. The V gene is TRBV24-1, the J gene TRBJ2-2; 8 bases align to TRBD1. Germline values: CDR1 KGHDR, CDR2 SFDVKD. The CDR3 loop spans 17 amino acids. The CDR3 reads CATSSNVGQGHTWELFF. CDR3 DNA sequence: TGTGCCACCAGTTCTAATGTAGGACAGGGCCACACCTGGGAGCTGTTTTTT.

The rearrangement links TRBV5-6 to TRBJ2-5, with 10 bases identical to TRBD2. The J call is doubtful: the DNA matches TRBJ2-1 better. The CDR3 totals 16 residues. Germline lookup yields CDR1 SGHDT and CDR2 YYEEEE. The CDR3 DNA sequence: TGTGCCAGCAGCCTGGATTACGGACTAGCGGCAAGTGAGCAGTTCTTC. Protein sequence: CASSLDYGLAASEQFF.

This CDR3 reads CASSETGGYNEKLFF. The CDR3 DNA reads TGTGCCAGCAGTGAAACAGGTGGCTATAATGAAAAACTGTTTTTT. V is TRBV6-1 and J is TRBJ1-4; tentatively, D is TRBD1 (5 bases). The V end was cut by 2 bases, the J end by 4 bases, with 11 bases between. Per the germline V gene, CDR1 is MNHNS and CDR2 is SASEGT. The CDR3 covers 15 residues.

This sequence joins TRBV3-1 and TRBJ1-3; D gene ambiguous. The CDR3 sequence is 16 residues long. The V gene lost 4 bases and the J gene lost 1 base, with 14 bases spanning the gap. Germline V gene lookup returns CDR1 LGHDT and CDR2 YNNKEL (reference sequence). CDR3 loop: CASSLEQDRSGNTIYF. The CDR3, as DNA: TGTGCCAGCAGCCTAGAGCAGGACCGGTCTGGAAACACCATATATTTT.

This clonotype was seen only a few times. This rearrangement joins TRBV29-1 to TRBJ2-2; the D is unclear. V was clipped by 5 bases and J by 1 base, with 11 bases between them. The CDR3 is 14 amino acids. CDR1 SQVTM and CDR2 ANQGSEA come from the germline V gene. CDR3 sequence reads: CSVSWTGNTGELFF. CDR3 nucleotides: TGCAGCGTTTCCTGGACGGGGAACACCGGGGAGCTGTTTTTT.

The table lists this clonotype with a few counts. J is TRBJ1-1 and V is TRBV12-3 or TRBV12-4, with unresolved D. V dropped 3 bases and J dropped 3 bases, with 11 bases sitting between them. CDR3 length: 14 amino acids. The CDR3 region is CASSFLGWDTEAFF. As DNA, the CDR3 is TGTGCCAGCAGTTTCCTGGGCTGGGACACTGAAGCTTTCTTT.

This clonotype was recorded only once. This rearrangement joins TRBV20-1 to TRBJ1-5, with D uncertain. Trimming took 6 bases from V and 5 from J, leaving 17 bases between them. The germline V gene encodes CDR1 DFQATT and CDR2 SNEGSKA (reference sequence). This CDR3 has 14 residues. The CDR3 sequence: CSATSPSGDQPQHF. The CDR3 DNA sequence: TGCAGTGCCACCTCTCCATCGGGAGATCAGCCCCAGCATTTT.

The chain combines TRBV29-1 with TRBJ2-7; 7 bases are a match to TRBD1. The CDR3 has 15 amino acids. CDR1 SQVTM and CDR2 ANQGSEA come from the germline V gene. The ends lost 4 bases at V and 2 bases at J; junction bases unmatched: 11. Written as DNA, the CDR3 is TGCAGCGTTGCTCTCCCCGACAGGGCCACCTACGAGCAGTACTTC. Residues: CSVALPDRATYEQYF.

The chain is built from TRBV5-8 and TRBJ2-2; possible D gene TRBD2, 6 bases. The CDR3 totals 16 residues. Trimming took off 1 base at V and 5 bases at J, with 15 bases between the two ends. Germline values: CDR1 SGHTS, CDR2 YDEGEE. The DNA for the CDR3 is TGTGCCAGCAGCTTGTTGCGGGGCCCGCCTACCGGGGAGCTGTTTTTT. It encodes CASSLLRGPPTGELFF.

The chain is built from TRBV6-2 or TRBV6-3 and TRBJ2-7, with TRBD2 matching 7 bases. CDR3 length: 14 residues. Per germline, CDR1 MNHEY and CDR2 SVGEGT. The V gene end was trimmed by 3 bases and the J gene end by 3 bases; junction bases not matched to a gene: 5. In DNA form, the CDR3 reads TGTGCCAGCAGTTATCGGGACTACAGCTACGAGCAGTACTTC. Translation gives CASSYRDYSYEQYF.

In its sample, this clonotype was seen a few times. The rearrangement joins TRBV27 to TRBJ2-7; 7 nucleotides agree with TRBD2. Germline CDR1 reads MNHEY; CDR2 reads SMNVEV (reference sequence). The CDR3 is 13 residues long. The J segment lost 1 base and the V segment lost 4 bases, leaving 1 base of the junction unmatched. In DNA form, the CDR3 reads TGTGCCAGCAGTTGGGAGGGGTCCTACGAGCAGTACTTC. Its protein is CASSWEGSYEQYF.

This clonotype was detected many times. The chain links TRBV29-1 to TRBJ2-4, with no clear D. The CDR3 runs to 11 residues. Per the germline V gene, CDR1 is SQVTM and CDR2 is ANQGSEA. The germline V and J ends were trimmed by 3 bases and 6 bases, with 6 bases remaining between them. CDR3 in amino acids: CSVDRVNIQYF. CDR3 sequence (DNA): TGCAGCGTTGATCGCGTAAACATTCAGTACTTC.

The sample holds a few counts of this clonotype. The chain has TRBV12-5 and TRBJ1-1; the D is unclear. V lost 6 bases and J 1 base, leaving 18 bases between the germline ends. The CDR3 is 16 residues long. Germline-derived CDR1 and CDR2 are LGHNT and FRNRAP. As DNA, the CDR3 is TGTGCTAGTGGGGACCAATACGTGGGTCCGAACACTGAAGCTTTCTTT. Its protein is CASGDQYVGPNTEAFF.

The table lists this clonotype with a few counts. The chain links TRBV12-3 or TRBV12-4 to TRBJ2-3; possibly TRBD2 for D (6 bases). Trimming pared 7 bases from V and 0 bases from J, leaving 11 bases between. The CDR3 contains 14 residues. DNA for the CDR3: TGTGCCAGCAACCCGAGCGGGAGCACAGATACGCAGTATTTT. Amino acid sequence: CASNPSGSTDTQYF.

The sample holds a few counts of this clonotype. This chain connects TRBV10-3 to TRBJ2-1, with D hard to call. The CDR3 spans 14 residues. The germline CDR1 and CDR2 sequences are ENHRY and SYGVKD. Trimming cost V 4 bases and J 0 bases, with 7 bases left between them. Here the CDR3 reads CAISGQVSYNEQFF. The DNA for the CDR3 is TGTGCCATCAGTGGGCAGGTCTCCTACAATGAGCAGTTCTTC.

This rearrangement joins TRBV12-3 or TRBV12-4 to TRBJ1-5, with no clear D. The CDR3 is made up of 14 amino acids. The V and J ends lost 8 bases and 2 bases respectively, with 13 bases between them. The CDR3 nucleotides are TGTGCCAGCCAACCGGCGGAGGGCAATCAGCCCCAGCATTTT. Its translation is CASQPAEGNQPQHF.